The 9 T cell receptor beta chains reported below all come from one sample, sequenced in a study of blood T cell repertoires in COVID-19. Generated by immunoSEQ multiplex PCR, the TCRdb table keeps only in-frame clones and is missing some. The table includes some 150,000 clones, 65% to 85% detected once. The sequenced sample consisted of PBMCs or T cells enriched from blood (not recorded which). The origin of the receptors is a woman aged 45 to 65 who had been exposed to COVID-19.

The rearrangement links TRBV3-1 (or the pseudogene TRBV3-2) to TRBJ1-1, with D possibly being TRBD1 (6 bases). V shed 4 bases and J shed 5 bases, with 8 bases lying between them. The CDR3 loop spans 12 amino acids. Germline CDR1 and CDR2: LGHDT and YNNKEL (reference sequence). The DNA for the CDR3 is TGTGCCAGCAGCCGAACAGGGACTGAAGCTTTCTTT. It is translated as CASSRTGTEAFF.

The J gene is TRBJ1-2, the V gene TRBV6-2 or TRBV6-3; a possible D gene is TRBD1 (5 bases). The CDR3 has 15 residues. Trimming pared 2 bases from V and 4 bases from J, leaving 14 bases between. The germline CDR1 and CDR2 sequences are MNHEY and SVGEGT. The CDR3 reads CASSYAGRQTYGYTF. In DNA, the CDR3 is TGTGCCAGCAGTTACGCAGGGAGGCAGACCTATGGCTACACCTTC.

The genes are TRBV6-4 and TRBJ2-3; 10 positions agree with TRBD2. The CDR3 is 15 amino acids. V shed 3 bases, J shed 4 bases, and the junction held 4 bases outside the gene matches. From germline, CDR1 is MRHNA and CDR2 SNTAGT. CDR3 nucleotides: TGTGCCAGCAGTGAGGCTAGCGGGGGCTCAGATACGCAGTATTTT. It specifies CASSEASGGSDTQYF.

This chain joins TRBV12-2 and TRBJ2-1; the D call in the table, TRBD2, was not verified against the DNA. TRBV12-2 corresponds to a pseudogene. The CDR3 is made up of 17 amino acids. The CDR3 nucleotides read TGTGCAAGTCGCTCCCCAGGGGGACTAGCGGGGACAGCTGAGCAGTTCTTC. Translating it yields CASRSPGGLAGTAEQFF.

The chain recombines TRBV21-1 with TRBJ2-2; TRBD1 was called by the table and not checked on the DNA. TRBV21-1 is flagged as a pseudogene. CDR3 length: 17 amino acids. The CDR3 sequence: CARKGDRQGRDTGELFF. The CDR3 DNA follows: TGTGCCAGGAAGGGGGACAGACAGGGAAGGGACACCGGGGAGCTGTTTTTT.

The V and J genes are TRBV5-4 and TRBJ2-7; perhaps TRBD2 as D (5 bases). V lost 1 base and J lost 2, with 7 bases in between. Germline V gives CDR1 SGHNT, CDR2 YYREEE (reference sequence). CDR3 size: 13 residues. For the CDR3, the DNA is TGTGCCAGCAGCTTGCCGGGGACCTACGAGCAGTACTTC. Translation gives CASSLPGTYEQYF.

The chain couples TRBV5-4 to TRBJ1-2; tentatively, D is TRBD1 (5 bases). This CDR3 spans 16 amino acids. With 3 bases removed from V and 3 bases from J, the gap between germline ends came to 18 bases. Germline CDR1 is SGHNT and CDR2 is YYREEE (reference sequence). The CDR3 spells CASSSRGTRGDYGYTF. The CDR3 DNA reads TGTGCCAGCAGCTCGCGGGGGACCCGGGGAGACTATGGCTACACCTTC.

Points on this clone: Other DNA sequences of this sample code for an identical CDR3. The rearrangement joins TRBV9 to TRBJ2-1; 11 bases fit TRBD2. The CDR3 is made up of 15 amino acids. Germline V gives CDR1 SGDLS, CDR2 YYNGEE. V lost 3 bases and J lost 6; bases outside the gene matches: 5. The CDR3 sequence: CASSATSGSGNEQFF. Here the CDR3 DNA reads TGTGCCAGCAGCGCAACTAGCGGGAGTGGCAATGAGCAGTTCTTC.

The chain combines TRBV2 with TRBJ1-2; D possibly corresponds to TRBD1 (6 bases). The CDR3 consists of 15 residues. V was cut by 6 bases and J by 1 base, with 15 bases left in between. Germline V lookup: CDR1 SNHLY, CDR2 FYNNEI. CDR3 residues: CASRARGDINYGYTF. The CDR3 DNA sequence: TGTGCCAGCAGGGCCCGGGGGGACATTAACTATGGCTACACCTTC.